This is a list of T cell receptor beta chains from one sample in a study of T cell responses to AZD1222 COVID-19 vaccine. Produced via immunoSEQ multiplex PCR; TCRdb's table is partial and in-frame only. The top ten clones hold less than 1.3% of a sample with 150,000 to 200,000 clones, 92% of them seen once. The sample in question was peripheral blood, obtained 28 days after the second AZD1222 dose. These receptors originate from an adult who received the AZD1222 COVID-19 vaccine. Both conserved end residues are part of each CDR3. Each record gives: J gene, V gene, D gene, clone size, CDR3 protein, CDR3 DNA. The D gene is left open where the match is weak. Size is stated for part of the rows, as once, few or many counts, or as a class when the clone is expanded.

TRBJ2-2	TRBV11-2	.	.	CASSLEGTAANTGELFF	TGTGCCAGCAGCTTAGAGGGGACCGCAGCGAACACCGGGGAGCTGTTTTTT
TRBJ2-2	TRBV7-8	TRBD2	.	CASSLRAGGDGELFF	TGTGCCAGCAGCTTACGGGCGGGGGGAGACGGGGAGCTGTTTTTT
TRBJ2-7	TRBV14	.	.	CASSQDKAGHEQYF	TGTGCCAGCAGCCAAGATAAGGCGGGGCACGAGCAGTACTTC
TRBJ1-6	TRBV13	.	.	CASSSGRGPLHF	TGTGCCAGCAGCTCCGGCCGCGGACCCCTCCACTTT
TRBJ2-5	TRBV7-9	TRBD2	.	CASSTAGGSRTQYF	TGTGCCAGCAGCACAGCGGGGGGCTCACGGACCCAGTACTTC
TRBJ1-3	TRBV6-1	.	.	CASSERQFSGNTIYF	TGTGCCAGCAGTGAACGGCAGTTCTCTGGAAACACCATATATTTT
TRBJ2-5	TRBV25-1	.	.	CASTQHRSGWETQYF	TGTGCCAGCACACAACACAGAAGCGGGTGGGAGACCCAGTACTTC
TRBJ2-1	TRBV7-2	.	.	CASGGRGGVEQFF	TGTGCCAGCGGAGGTCGGGGCGGGGTTGAGCAGTTCTTC
TRBJ1-2	TRBV19	TRBD1	.	CASTPGRDSLIYGYTF	TGTGCCAGTACCCCCGGGAGGGACAGCCTTATCTATGGCTACACCTTC
TRBJ1-5	TRBV12-3/TRBV12-4	.	.	CASSGRIYQPQHF	TGTGCCAGCAGCGGACGGATTTATCAGCCCCAGCATTTT
TRBJ2-2	TRBV19	.	.	CASSIGSGTGELFF	TGTGCCAGTAGTATAGGATCGGGGACAGGGGAGCTGTTTTTT
TRBJ1-3	TRBV11-2	.	.	CASTLGLSGNTIYF	TGTGCCAGCACCCTTGGCTTATCGGGAAACACCATATATTTT
TRBJ1-1	TRBV2	TRBD1	few	CASAGTGNTEAFF	TGTGCCAGCGCCGGGACAGGGAACACTGAAGCTTTCTTT
TRBJ2-5	TRBV19	TRBD2	.	CASSLDPRVAGTHETQYF	TGTGCCAGTAGTCTAGACCCCCGGGTAGCGGGGACCCACGAGACCCAGTACTTC
TRBJ2-2	TRBV19	.	.	CASSILGRAGELFF	TGTGCCAGTAGTATCCTAGGCAGGGCCGGGGAGCTGTTTTTT
TRBJ1-1	TRBV7-9	.	.	CASSFSRATEAFF	TGTGCCAGCAGCTTCAGCAGGGCCACTGAAGCTTTCTTT
TRBJ1-1	TRBV9	.	.	CASSVEGTLNTEAFF	TGTGCCAGCAGCGTAGAAGGCACATTGAACACTGAAGCTTTCTTT
TRBJ1-5	TRBV9	.	.	CASSVEGDSNQPQHF	TGTGCCAGCAGCGTAGAGGGGGACAGCAATCAGCCCCAGCATTTT
TRBJ1-1	TRBV7-9	.	.	CASSLGTTANTEAFF	TGTGCCAGCAGCTTGGGAACCACAGCGAACACTGAAGCTTTCTTT